This record looks at one T cell receptor (beta chain) sequence and its context. These data originate in a study of blood T cell repertoires in COVID-19. The V and J ends lost 6 bases and 8 bases, in that order; junction bases with no gene match: 8. CDR1 and CDR2 (germline): MGHDK, SYGVNS. The CDR3 runs 13 residues. Profiling relied on immunoSEQ multiplex PCR, and the TCRdb table lists in-frame clones only, not all of them. The profile shows under 70,000 clones, 80% to 90% of them singletons. The source material was peripheral blood. The chain links TRBV25-1 to TRBJ1-2, with 8 nucleotides matching TRBD1. This TCR came from a woman aged 55-70 years with COVID-19, enrolled during active disease. The CDR3 here is CASRTQGVGGYTF. The DNA of the CDR3 is TGTGCCAGCAGGACACAGGGGGTGGGCGGCTACACCTTC.